This T cell receptor beta chain was profiled in a study of blood T cell repertoires in COVID-19 (dated by TCRdb to 2018 to 2021). With regard to the full study: Collaborator samples came from the United States, Italy and Spain and covered acute and convalescent phases of COVID-19. The prospective study material was composed of cDNA or gDNA derived from T cells, B-cell-depleted T cells, or PBMCs. The dataset comprised deeply sampled blood TCRbeta repertoires from subjects exposed to, actively infected with, or recovered from COVID-19. A freely available public database, intended as a resource for researchers studying the immune response to SARS-CoV-2, is where the repertoires were released. Samples were obtained from the ongoing ImmuneRACE study (first 160 participants) and from over 1,000 subjects provided by 6 global collaborators. Nearly every sample came with metadata listing a de-identified subject ID, COVID-19 status, age in years and sex. Where available, HLA class I and class II types were obtained from metadata supplied by the sample provider rather than from assay-based typing.

With regard to this clone: There is no known antigen for this receptor. The sample holds no much larger clone one base away, and base qualities are not on file.

Paper-wide results and their limitations: Clinical and demographic metadata were provided uncurated, with the amount varying by source and participant.

Collaborating institutions collected whole blood in K2EDTA tubes following their own protocols. For TCRbeta analysis, collaborators shipped samples in one of three forms: frozen whole blood, isolated PBMCs, or DNA extracted from either of those sample types. The immunoSEQ Assay, a bias-controlled multiplex PCR, was used to amplify TCRbeta CDR3 regions from genomic DNA. The published analysis was carried out like this. Within the assay, amplification of reference gene primers was used to estimate how many nucleated cells each sample contained. To quantify the absolute abundance of each unique TCRbeta CDR3 rearrangement, sequence reads were collapsed and filtered. For each sample, productive Simpson clonality was calculated as the square root of Simpson's diversity index over productive rearrangements. TCRdb stores this immuneACCESS table with in-frame sequences only. Part of the clones is absent; in the studies checked, under half of the shortfall reflects unresolved V genes, and no reason is known for the rest. Clone size and V and J calls were adopted from that table, with D and trimming inferred from the DNA. This sample lists about 50,000 clones; 84% were detected once. In total, the top ten clones hold 8.8% of the sample.

From the cysteine up to the phenylalanine, the CDR3 has a length of 14 residues. Only CDR3 DNA remains: 42 bases, in frame from the first base. Trimmed from V: 10 bases; trimmed from J: 8 bases; junction bases lacking a gene match: 13. The germline V gene supplies CDR1 LGHNA and CDR2 YSLEER. The rearranged chain carries TRBV4-3 and TRBJ1-4, and TRBD1 aligns with 7 junction nucleotides. The specimen sequenced was peripheral blood. The receptor's source is a man aged 55-75 years with acute or convalescent COVID-19. The CDR3 protein: CATSPTGIGEKLFF. The nucleotide sequence reads TGCGCCACTTCTCCGACAGGGATAGGAGAAAAACTGTTTTTT.